What follows are 20 T cell receptor beta chains derived from one specimen sequenced in a study of beta chain features in type 1 diabetes. Expressed TCRB transcripts got sequenced, as all isolated RNA was reverse transcribed. Method: immunoSEQ multiplex PCR; TCRdb's copy keeps in-frame clones and lacks some. The sample yields around 400,000 clones, 10% to 15% seen once. Sequencing was carried out using naive CD4+ T cells from blood. These receptors came from a man between 18 and 29 years old in good health.

A few counts support this clone. The chain joins TRBV18 to TRBJ1-2; the D is unclear. This CDR3 region has 12 residues. The V gene lost 2 bases and the J gene lost 8 bases, with 9 bases spanning the gap. Germline V lookup: CDR1 KGHSH, CDR2 LQKENI. Written as DNA, the CDR3 is TGTGCCAGCTCACCATCGGGATACGGCTACACCTTC. This gives the protein CASSPSGYGYTF.

This chain connects TRBV19 to TRBJ2-5; 13 bases fit TRBD2. Germline loops: CDR1 LNHDA, CDR2 SQIVND (reference sequence). The CDR3 is 19 residues long. V lost 5 bases and J lost 1; bases outside the gene matches: 13. The CDR3 nucleotides are TGTGCCAGTAGTCTCACAGGAGAGGGACTAGCGGGAAGCCAAGAGACCCAGTACTTC. It codes for CASSLTGEGLAGSQETQYF.

This clone was observed many times. The rearrangement links TRBV29-1 to TRBJ2-7, with 8 bases that match TRBD2. The CDR3 spans 14 residues. Germline lookup yields CDR1 SQVTM and CDR2 ANQGSEA. Trimming cost V 6 bases and J 4 bases; bases outside gene matches: 11. The CDR3 reads CSVLAVAGNYEQYF. The CDR3 coding sequence is TGCAGCGTCCTGGCGGTAGCGGGGAATTACGAGCAGTACTTC.

CDR3 nucleotide sequence: TGTGCCAGCAGACGGTCGGGGGGGGACTATGGCTACACCTTC. Translated: CASRRSGGDYGYTF. The chain combines TRBV28 with TRBJ1-2; a possible D gene is TRBD1 (5 bases). V lost 6 bases, J lost 3 bases, and 14 bases lay in between. Germline V CDR1 and CDR2: MDHEN, SYDVKM. There are 14 residues in the CDR3.

This clone showed up just a few times. V is TRBV7-3 and J is TRBJ2-2, with 14 bases lining up with TRBD2. This CDR3 has 16 residues. V lost 5 bases and J lost 6; bases outside the gene matches: 5. Germline assignment: CDR1 SGHTA and CDR2 FQGTGA. The CDR3 bases are TGTGCCAGCAGCCGGGGACTAGCGGGAGATGCCGGGGAGCTGTTTTTT. Translation gives CASSRGLAGDAGELFF.

The chain is built from TRBV7-2 and TRBJ1-6; the match to TRBD1 covers 10 bases. The trim removed 7 bases at V and 10 bases at J, leaving 10 bases unmatched. The V gene's germline CDR1 is SGHTA and CDR2 FQGNSA. CDR3 size: 15 residues. CDR3 sequence: CASIGLTGGESPLHF. The CDR3 DNA reads TGTGCCAGCATCGGACTGACAGGGGGCGAATCACCCCTCCACTTT.

This clone has only a few counts. V and J are TRBV7-9 and TRBJ2-2; perhaps TRBD1 as D (5 bases). V was shortened by 7 bases and J by 0 bases, with 15 bases between the two germline ends. The CDR3 consists of 16 residues. CDR1 is SEHNR, CDR2 FQNEAQ, per germline (reference sequence). CDR3 protein: CASNKATAPNTGELFF. The DNA for the CDR3 is TGTGCCAGCAACAAAGCGACAGCCCCGAACACCGGGGAGCTGTTTTTT.

This clone was detected a few times. J is TRBJ1-5 and V is TRBV27; the D is unclear. Germline V CDR1 and CDR2: MNHEY, SMNVEV (reference sequence). V was shortened by 5 bases and J by 4 bases, with 15 bases between the two germline ends. This CDR3 has 15 residues. Here the CDR3 reads CASSQRWGGNQPQHF. For the CDR3, the DNA is TGTGCCAGCAGTCAACGGTGGGGAGGGAATCAGCCCCAGCATTTT.

The chain recombines TRBV7-2 with TRBJ2-5; 9 bases map to TRBD2. The germline CDR1 and CDR2 sequences are SGHTA and FQGNSA. CDR3 length: 16 residues. With V trimmed by 5 bases and J by 4 bases, 11 bases remained unmatched. The CDR3 DNA reads as TGTGCCAGCAGCCATAATAGCGGGAGAAGGGGAGAGACCCAGTACTTC. Residues: CASSHNSGRRGETQYF.

The CDR3 DNA reads TGCGCCAGCAGGTGTGGGCCGAGCCCCTACGAGCAGTACTTC. Its translation is CASRCGPSPYEQYF. The V and J genes are TRBV4-3 and TRBJ2-7; D remains unclear. This CDR3 spans 14 amino acids. The V end lost 6 bases, the J end lost 2 bases, and 14 bases lay between the germline ends. Germline lookup yields CDR1 LGHNA and CDR2 YSLEER.

This clone has more than one count but fewer than ten. CDR3 residues: CASSLVGQGYEQYF. CDR3 in DNA: TGTGCCAGCAGCTTAGTGGGACAGGGCTACGAGCAGTACTTC. The chain is built from TRBV7-2 and TRBJ2-7, with 9 bases identical to TRBD1. CDR3 length: 14 residues. Germline CDR1 is SGHTA and CDR2 is FQGNSA. Trimming at V came to 1 base and at J to 3 bases, leaving 1 base not matched to a gene.

This clone was found a few times. The V gene is TRBV6-5, the J gene TRBJ2-7; TRBD1 matches at 9 bases. The CDR3 covers 15 residues. In germline, CDR1 is MNHEY, CDR2 SVGAGI. Germline trimming cut 6 bases from V and 6 bases from J; bases unmatched to any gene: 12. CDR3 sequence: CASSRGTGPIREQYF. The CDR3 bases are TGTGCCAGCAGCCGCGGGACAGGGCCTATCCGCGAGCAGTACTTC.

The chain links TRBV18 to TRBJ1-4; maybe TRBD1 (6 bases). Trimming cost V 2 bases and J 4 bases, with 8 bases left between them. The CDR3 is made up of 14 amino acids. CDR1 and CDR2 (germline): KGHSH, LQKENI. As DNA, the CDR3 is TGTGCCAGCTCACCAACAGGGATTAATGAAAAACTGTTTTTT. Its translation: CASSPTGINEKLFF.

The chain is built from TRBV18 and TRBJ2-3; D uncertain. The CDR3 extends over 15 amino acids. The V end was cut by 3 bases, the J end by 4 bases, with 14 bases between. CDR1 is KGHSH, CDR2 LQKENI, per germline. The CDR3 DNA sequence: TGTGCCAGCTCACCGCAGGTCCTGTCCGCAGATACGCAGTATTTT. As protein: CASSPQVLSADTQYF.

This clone occurred a few times. The chain has TRBV4-2 and TRBJ2-3, with D possibly TRBD2 on 7 matching bases. The CDR3 spans 17 residues. In germline, CDR1 is LGHNA, CDR2 YNFKEQ. Trimming took 1 base from V and 1 from J, leaving 15 bases between them. CDR3 loop: CASSQVGRGSGTDTQYF. The CDR3 DNA reads as TGTGCCAGCAGCCAAGTGGGGAGGGGGTCTGGCACAGATACGCAGTATTTT.

This chain uses TRBV30 with TRBJ1-1; perhaps TRBD1 as D (5 bases). Germline V gene lookup returns CDR1 GTSNPN and CDR2 SVGIG (reference sequence). Between the trimmed V and J ends, which lost 4 bases and 6 bases, there was a span of 18 bases. The CDR3 extends over 14 amino acids. The CDR3 coding sequence is TGTGCCTGGATATCGTTCAGGGCGTCGGCTGAAGCTTTCTTT. This codes for CAWISFRASAEAFF.

This chain links TRBV27 with TRBJ2-3; D not resolved. Germline V gene lookup returns CDR1 MNHEY and CDR2 SMNVEV (reference sequence). This CDR3 has 14 amino acids. V was trimmed by 2 bases and J by 1 base, leaving 7 bases between them. The CDR3 reads CASSLVEGTDTQYF. CDR3 sequence (DNA): TGTGCCAGCAGTTTAGTAGAGGGCACAGATACGCAGTATTTT.

The rearrangement links TRBV25-1 to TRBJ2-2; tentatively, D is TRBD2 (5 bases). The CDR3 sequence is 14 residues long. Trimming cost V 0 bases and J 5 bases, with 7 bases left between them. Germline lookup yields CDR1 MGHDK and CDR2 SYGVNS. The CDR3 loop reads CASSEYRGTGELFF. DNA for the CDR3: TGTGCCAGCAGTGAATACCGGGGTACCGGGGAGCTGTTTTTT.

This chain joins TRBV7-2 and TRBJ2-7, with D tentatively TRBD2 (6 bases). CDR3 size: 14 residues. Between the trimmed V and J ends, which lost 5 bases and 2 bases, there was a span of 13 bases. CDR1 is SGHTA and CDR2 is FQGNSA in the germline V gene. The CDR3 DNA reads TGTGCCAGCAGCACCCAAGCGGGTGCCTACGAGCAGTACTTC. Translated, it gives CASSTQAGAYEQYF.

The chain is built from TRBV6-5 and TRBJ1-6; 8 nucleotides agree with TRBD1. The CDR3 consists of 14 residues. J lost 10 bases, V lost 6 bases, and 8 bases had no gene match. CDR1 is MNHEY and CDR2 is SVGAGI in the germline V gene. CDR3 in DNA: TGTGCCAGCAGACCCGACAGGGGACACTCACCCCTCCACTTT. This sequence encodes CASRPDRGHSPLHF.